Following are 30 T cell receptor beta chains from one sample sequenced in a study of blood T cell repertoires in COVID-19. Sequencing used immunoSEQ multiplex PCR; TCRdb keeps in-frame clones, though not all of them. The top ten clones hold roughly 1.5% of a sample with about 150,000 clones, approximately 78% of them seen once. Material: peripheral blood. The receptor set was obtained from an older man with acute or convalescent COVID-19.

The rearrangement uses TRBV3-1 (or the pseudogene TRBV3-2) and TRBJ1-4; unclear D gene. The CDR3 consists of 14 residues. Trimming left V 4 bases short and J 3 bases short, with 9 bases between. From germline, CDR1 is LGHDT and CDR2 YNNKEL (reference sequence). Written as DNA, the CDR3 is TGTGCCAGCAGCCCAAGGCAGGCTAATGAAAAACTGTTTTTT. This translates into CASSPRQANEKLFF.

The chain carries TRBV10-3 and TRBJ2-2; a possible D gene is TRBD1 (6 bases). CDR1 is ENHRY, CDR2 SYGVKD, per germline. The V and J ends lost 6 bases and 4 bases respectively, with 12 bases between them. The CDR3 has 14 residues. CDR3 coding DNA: TGTGCCATCAGGTCGACAGGACTCACCGGGGAGCTGTTTTTT. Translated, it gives CAIRSTGLTGELFF.

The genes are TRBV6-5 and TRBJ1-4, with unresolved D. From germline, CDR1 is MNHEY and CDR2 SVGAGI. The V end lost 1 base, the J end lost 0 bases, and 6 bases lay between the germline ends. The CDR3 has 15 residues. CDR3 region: CASSYFSATNEKLFF. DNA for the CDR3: TGTGCCAGCAGTTACTTCAGTGCAACTAATGAAAAACTGTTTTTT.

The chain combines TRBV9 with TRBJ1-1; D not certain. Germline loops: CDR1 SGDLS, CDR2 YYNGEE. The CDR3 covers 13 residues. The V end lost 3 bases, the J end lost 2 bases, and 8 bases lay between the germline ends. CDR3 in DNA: TGTGCCAGCAGCGCCCTCAGTAACACTGAAGCTTTCTTT. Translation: CASSALSNTEAFF.

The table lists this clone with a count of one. CDR3 protein: CASSRWGDRGINEQFF. The CDR3 DNA follows: TGTGCCAGCAGCAGGTGGGGGGACAGGGGAATTAATGAGCAGTTCTTC. The chain combines TRBV21-1 with TRBJ2-1; TRBD1 is the table's D call, not checked against the DNA. TRBV21-1 is a pseudogene segment. The CDR3 totals 16 residues.

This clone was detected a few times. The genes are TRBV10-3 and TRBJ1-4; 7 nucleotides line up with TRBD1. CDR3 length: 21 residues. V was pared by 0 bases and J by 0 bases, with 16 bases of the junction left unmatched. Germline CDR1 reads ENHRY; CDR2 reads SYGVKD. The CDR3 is CAISESKGAPGRTATNEKLFF. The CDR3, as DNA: TGTGCCATCAGTGAGTCAAAGGGGGCCCCGGGACGTACAGCAACTAATGAAAAACTGTTTTTT.

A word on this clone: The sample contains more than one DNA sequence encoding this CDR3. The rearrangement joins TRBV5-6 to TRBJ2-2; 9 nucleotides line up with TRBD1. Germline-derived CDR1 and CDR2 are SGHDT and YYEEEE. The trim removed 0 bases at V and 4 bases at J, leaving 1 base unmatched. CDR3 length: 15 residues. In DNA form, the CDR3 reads TGTGCCAGCAGCTTGGGGGACAGGGCCACCGGGGAGCTGTTTTTT. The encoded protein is CASSLGDRATGELFF.

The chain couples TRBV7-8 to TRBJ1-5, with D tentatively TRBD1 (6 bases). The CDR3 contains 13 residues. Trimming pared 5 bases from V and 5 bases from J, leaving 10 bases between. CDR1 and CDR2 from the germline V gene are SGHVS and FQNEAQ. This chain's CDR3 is CASSPQGYQPQHF. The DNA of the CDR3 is TGTGCCAGCAGCCCCCAGGGGTATCAGCCCCAGCATTTT.

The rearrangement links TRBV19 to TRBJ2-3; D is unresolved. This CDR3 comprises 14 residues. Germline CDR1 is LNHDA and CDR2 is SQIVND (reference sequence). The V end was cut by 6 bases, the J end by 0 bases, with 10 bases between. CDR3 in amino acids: CASRTQTSTDTQYF. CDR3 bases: TGTGCCAGTAGAACCCAGACTAGCACAGATACGCAGTATTTT.

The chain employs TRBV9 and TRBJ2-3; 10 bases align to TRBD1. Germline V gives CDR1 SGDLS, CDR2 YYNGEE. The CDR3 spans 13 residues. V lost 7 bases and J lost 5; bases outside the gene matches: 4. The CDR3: CASGTGVGDTQYF. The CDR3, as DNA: TGTGCCAGCGGGACAGGGGTAGGAGATACGCAGTATTTT.

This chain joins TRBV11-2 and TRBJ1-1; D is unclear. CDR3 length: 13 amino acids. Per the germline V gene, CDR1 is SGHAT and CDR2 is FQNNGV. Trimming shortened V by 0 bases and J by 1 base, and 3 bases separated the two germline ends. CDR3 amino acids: CASSLDGNTEAFF. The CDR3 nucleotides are TGTGCCAGCAGCTTAGACGGGAACACTGAAGCTTTCTTT.

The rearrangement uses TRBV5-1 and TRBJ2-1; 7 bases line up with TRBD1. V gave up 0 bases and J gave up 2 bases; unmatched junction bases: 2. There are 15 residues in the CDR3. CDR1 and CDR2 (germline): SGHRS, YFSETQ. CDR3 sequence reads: CASSLAGTAYNEQFF. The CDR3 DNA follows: TGCGCCAGCAGCTTGGCCGGGACAGCCTACAATGAGCAGTTCTTC.

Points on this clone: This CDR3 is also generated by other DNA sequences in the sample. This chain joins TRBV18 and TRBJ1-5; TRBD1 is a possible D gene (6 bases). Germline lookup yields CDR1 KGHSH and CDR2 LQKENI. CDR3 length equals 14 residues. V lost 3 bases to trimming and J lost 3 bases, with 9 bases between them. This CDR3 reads CASSPQGNNQPQHF. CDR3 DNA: TGTGCCAGCTCACCTCAGGGGAACAATCAGCCCCAGCATTTT.

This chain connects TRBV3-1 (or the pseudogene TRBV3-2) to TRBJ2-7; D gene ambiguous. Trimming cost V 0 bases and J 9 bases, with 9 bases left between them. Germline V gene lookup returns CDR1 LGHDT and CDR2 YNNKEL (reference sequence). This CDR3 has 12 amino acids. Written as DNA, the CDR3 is TGTGCCAGCAGCCAAGAGGCTGCACGGCAGTACTTC. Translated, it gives CASSQEAARQYF.

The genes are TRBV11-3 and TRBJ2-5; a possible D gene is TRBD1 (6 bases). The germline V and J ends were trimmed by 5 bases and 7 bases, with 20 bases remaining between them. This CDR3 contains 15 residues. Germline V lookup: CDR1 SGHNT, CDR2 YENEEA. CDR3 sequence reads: CASSLPRDNRGTQYF. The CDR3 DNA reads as TGTGCCAGCAGCCTCCCCAGGGACAATAGGGGGACCCAGTACTTC.

CDR3 coding DNA: TGTGCCAGCAGCCCGGTTAAGGCGGTTGAAAAACTGTTTTTT. Residues: CASSPVKAVEKLFF. The chain uses TRBV5-8 and TRBJ1-4; D gene unclear. Trimming removed 4 bases at V and 7 bases at J, with 14 bases between. Germline lookup yields CDR1 SGHTS and CDR2 YDEGEE. This CDR3 comprises 14 residues.

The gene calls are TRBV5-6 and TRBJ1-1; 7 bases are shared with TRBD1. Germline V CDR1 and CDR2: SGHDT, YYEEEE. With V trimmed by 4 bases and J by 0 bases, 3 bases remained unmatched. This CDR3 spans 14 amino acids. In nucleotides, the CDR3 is TGTGCCAGCAGCCTCGGGACAGTGAACACTGAAGCTTTCTTT. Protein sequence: CASSLGTVNTEAFF.

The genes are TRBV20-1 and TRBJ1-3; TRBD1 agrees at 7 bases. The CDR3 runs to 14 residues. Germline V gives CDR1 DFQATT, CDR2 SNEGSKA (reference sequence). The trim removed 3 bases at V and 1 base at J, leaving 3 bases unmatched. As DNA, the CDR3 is TGCAGTGCTAGTAACAGGGGATCTGGAAACACCATATATTTT. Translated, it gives CSASNRGSGNTIYF.

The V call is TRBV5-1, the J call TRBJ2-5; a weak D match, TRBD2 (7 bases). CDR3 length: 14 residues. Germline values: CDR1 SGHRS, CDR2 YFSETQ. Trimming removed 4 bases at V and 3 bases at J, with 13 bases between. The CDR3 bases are TGCGCCAGCAGCGGGGGGGCGAGGGAAGAGACCCAGTACTTC. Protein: CASSGGAREETQYF.

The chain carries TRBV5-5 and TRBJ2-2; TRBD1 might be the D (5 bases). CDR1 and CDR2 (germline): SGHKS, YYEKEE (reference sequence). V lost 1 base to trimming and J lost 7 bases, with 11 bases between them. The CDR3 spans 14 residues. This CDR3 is CASSLRQIDGELFF. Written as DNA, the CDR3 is TGTGCCAGCAGCTTGCGACAGATCGACGGGGAGCTGTTTTTT. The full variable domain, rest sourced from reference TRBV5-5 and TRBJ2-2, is DAGVTQSPTHLIKTRGQQVTLRCSPISGHKSVSWYQQVLGQGPQFIFQYYEKEERGRGNFPDRFSARQFPNYSSELNVNALLLGDSALYLCASSLRQIDGELFFGEGSRLTVL.

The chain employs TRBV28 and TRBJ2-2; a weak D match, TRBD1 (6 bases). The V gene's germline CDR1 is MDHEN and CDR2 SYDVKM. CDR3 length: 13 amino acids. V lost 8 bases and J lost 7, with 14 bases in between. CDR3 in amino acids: CASDPGVVGELFF. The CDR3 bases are TGTGCCAGCGACCCAGGGGTGGTCGGGGAGCTGTTTTTT.

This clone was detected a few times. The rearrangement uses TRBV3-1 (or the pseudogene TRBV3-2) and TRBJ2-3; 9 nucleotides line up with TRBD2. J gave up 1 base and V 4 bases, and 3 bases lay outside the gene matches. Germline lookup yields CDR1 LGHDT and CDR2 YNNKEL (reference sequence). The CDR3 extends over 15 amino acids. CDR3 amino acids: CASSPLAGGTDTQYF. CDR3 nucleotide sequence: TGTGCCAGCAGCCCGTTAGCGGGGGGCACAGATACGCAGTATTTT.

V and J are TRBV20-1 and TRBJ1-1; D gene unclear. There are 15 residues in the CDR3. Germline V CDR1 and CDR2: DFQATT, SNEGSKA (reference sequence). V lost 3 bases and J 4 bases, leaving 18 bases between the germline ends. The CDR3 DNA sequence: TGCAGTGCTAGTCGTGACGCAGGTTTAGGCACTGAAGCTTTCTTT. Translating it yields CSASRDAGLGTEAFF.

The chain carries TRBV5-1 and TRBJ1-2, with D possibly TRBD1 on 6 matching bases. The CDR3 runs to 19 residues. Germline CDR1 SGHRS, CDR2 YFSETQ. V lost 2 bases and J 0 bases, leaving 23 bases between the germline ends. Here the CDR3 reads CASSFFSRGANGANYGYTF. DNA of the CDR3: TGCGCCAGCAGCTTTTTCAGTCGGGGGGCTAATGGAGCTAACTATGGCTACACCTTC.

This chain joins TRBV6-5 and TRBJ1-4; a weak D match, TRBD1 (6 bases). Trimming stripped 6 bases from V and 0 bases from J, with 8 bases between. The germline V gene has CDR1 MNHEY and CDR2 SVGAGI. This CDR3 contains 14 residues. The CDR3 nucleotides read TGTGCCAGCAGGGGGACACCAACTAATGAAAAACTGTTTTTT. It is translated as CASRGTPTNEKLFF.

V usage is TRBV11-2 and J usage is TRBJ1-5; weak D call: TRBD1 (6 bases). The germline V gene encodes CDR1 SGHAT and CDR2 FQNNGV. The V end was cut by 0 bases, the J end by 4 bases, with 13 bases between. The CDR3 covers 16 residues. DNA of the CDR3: TGTGCCAGCAGCTTAGAAACAGGGCCCCGTAATCAGCCCCAGCATTTT. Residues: CASSLETGPRNQPQHF.

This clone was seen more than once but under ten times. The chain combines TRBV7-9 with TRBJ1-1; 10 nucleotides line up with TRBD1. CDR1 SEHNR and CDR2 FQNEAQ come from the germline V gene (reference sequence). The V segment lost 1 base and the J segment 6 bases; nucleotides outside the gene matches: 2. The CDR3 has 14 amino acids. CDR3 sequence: CASSLGQGAPEAFF. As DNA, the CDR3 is TGTGCCAGCAGCTTAGGACAGGGGGCCCCTGAAGCTTTCTTT.

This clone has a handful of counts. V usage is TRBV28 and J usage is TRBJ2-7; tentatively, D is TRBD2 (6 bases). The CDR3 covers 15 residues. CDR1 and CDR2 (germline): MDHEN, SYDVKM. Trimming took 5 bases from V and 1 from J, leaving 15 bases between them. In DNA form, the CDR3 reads TGTGCCAGCAGTCCCCATGGGGGGTTTTCCTACGAGCAGTACGTC. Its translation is CASSPHGGFSYEQYV.

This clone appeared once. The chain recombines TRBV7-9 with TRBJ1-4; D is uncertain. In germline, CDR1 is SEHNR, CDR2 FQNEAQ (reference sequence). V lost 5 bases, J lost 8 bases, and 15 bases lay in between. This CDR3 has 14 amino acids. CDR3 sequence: CASSLNVGEEKLFF. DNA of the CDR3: TGTGCCAGCAGCCTTAATGTTGGTGAGGAAAAACTGTTTTTT.

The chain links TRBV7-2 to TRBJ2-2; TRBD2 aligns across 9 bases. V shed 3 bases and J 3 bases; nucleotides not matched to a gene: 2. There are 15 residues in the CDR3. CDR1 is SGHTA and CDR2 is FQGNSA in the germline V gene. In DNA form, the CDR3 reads TGTGCCAGCAGCTTTGCGGGGGGGCACACCGGGGAGCTGTTTTTT. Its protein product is CASSFAGGHTGELFF.